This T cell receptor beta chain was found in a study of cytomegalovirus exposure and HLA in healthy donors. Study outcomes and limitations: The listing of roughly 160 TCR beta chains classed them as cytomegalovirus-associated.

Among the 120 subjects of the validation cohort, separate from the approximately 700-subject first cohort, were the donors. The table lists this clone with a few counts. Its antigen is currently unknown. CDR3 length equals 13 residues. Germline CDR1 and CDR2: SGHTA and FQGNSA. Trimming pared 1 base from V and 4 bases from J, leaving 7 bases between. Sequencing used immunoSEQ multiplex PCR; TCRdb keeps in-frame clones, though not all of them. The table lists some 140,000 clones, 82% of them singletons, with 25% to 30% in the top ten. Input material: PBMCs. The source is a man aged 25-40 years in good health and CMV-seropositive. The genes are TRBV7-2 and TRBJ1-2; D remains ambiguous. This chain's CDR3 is CASSLDKIYGYTF. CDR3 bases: TGTGCCAGCAGCTTAGACAAGATCTATGGCTACACCTTC. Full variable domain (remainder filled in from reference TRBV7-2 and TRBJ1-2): GAGVSQSPSNKVTEKGKDVELRCDPISGHTALYWYRQSLGQGLEFLIYFQGNSAPDKSGLPSDRFSAERTGGSVSTLTIQRTQQEDSAVYLCASSLDKIYGYTFGSGTRLTVV.